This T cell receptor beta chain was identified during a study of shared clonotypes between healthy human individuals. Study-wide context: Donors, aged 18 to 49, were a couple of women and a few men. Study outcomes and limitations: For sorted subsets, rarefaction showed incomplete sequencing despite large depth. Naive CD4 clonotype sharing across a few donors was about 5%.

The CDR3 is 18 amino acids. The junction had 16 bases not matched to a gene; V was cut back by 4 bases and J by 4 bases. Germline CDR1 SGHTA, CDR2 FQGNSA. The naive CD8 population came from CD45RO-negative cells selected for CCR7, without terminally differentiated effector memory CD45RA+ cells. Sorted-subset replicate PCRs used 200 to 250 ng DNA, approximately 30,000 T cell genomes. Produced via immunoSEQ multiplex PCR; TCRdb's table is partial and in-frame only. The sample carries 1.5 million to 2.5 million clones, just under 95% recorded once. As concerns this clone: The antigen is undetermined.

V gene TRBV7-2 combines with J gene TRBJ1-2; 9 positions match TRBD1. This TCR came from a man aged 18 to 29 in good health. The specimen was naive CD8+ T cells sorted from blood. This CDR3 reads CASSSFEAGTGNSYGYTF. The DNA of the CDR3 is TGTGCCAGCAGCTCTTTCGAGGCCGGGACAGGGAACTCCTATGGCTACACCTTC.